The clone carrying this T cell receptor beta chain was recorded once. Its antigen remains unidentified. This sample stems from a study of cytomegalovirus exposure and HLA in healthy donors. Trimming took 4 bases from V and 5 from J; bases not matched to a gene: 14. This CDR3 contains 17 residues. From germline, CDR1 is SGHTS and CDR2 YDEGEE. Vbeta (60) and Jbeta (13) primers were used in the PCR. The table came from immunoSEQ multiplex PCR; TCRdb's copy has only in-frame clones and leaves some out. The sample consists of about 68,000 clones, roughly four fifths of them appearing once. Study-wide results and caveats: A later analysis showed HLA-associated TCR beta chains outstripping equally common others in clonal expansion.

Among the donors, all were healthy bone marrow donors. The sequencing input was PBMCs. The TCR was taken from a human donor in good health. This chain connects TRBV5-8 to TRBJ2-2; 7 bases fit TRBD1. This CDR3 reads CASSSYRGGGLTGELFF. The CDR3 bases are TGTGCCAGCAGCAGCTACAGAGGGGGCGGTCTAACCGGGGAGCTGTTTTTT.